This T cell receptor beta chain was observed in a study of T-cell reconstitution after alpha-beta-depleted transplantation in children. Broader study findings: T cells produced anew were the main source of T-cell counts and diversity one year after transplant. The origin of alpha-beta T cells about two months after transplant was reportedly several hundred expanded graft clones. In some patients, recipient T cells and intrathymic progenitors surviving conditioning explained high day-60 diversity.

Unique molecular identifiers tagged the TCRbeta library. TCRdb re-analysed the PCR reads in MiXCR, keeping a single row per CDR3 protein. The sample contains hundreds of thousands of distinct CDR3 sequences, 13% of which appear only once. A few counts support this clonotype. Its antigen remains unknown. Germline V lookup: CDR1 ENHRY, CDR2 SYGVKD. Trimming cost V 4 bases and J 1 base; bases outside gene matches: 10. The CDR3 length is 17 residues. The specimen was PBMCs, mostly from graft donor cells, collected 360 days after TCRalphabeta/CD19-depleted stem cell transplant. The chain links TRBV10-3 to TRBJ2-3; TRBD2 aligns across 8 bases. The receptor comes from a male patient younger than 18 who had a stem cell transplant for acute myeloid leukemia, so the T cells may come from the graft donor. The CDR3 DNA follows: TGTGCCATCAGTGGTTTCCCAGCGGGAGAAGGCACAGATACGCAGTATTTT. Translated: CAISGFPAGEGTDTQYF.